This T cell receptor beta chain was documented in a study of blood T cell repertoires in COVID-19. Overall study context: From the United States, Italy and Spain came samples of acute and convalescent COVID-19. Nucleic acid was either cDNA or gDNA, and it came from T cells, B-cell-depleted T cells, or PBMCs.

Original handling: The authors estimated nucleated cell counts from reference gene primer amplification. The repertoire was sequenced with immunoSEQ multiplex PCR; TCRdb's copy has only in-frame clones and lacks some. That table furnishes V, J and clone size, whereas the DNA furnished D and trimming. The sample contains about 250,000 clones, 90% of which appear only once. It was during active infection that Seattle patients were enrolled and then longitudinally followed. The CDR3 is 15 amino acids. Germline CDR1 reads SEHNR; CDR2 reads FQNEAQ (reference sequence). V lost 5 bases, J lost 4 bases, and 7 bases stayed unmatched.

The chain joins TRBV7-9 to TRBJ2-1; the match to TRBD1 covers 8 bases. This clonotype was obtained from a woman aged 55 to 70 with COVID-19, enrolled during active disease. Sequenced input: peripheral blood. The chain's CDR3 is CASSLGTGRYNEQFF. The DNA for the CDR3 is TGTGCCAGCAGCCTCGGGACAGGAAGATACAATGAGCAGTTCTTC.